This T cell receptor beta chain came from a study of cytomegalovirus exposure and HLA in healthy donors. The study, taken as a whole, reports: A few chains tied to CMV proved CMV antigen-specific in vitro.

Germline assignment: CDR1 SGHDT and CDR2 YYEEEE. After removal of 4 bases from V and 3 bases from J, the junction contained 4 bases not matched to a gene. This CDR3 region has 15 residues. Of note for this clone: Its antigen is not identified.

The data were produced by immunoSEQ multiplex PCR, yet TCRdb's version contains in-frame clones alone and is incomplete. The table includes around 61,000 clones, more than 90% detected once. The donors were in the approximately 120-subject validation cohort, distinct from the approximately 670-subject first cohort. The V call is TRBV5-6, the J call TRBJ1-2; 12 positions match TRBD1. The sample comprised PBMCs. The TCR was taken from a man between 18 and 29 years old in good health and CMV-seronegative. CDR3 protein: CASSIGTGGDYGYTF. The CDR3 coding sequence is TGTGCCAGCAGCATTGGGACAGGGGGCGACTATGGCTACACCTTC.